This entry lists 24 T cell receptor beta chains sequenced from one sample in a study of cytomegalovirus exposure and HLA in healthy donors. With 60 Vbeta and 13 Jbeta primers, the PCR was carried out. The assay was immunoSEQ multiplex PCR, and TCRdb's table has in-frame clones only and misses some. This sample has some 70,000 clones, with 70% to 80% found just once. The source material was PBMCs. The receptors come from a man between 18 and 29 years old in good health and CMV-seronegative.

This clone was observed a handful of times. The CDR3 region is CASRRGGSQETQYF. The CDR3 DNA sequence: TGTGCCAGCAGGCGGGGGGGCTCCCAAGAGACCCAGTACTTC. The V and J genes are TRBV11-2 and TRBJ2-5; 9 bases align to TRBD2. Germline V gene data show CDR1 as SGHAT and CDR2 as FQNNGV. V dropped 6 bases and J dropped 1; count of bases not matched to a gene: 3. CDR3 size: 14 residues.

V and J are TRBV7-9 and TRBJ2-7; 8 bases map to TRBD2. The J segment lost 3 bases and the V segment lost 1 base, leaving 11 bases of the junction unmatched. This CDR3 contains 17 residues. Germline V CDR1 and CDR2: SEHNR, FQNEAQ (reference sequence). The CDR3 reads CASSLGPGTRSLYEQYF. DNA for the CDR3: TGTGCCAGCAGCTTAGGCCCGGGGACTAGGTCACTCTACGAGCAGTACTTC.

V and J are TRBV10-1 and TRBJ2-7, with 10 positions matching TRBD2. Germline values: CDR1 WNHNN, CDR2 SYGVQD (reference sequence). This CDR3 contains 15 residues. This CDR3 is CASSESDLAGARGLV. CDR3 coding DNA: TGCGCCAGCAGTGAGTCGGACCTAGCGGGGGCCCGGGGGTTGGTC.

V usage is TRBV27 and J usage is TRBJ2-4, with TRBD1 matching over 7 bases. Per germline, CDR1 MNHEY and CDR2 SMNVEV (reference sequence). CDR3 size: 16 residues. V trimming: 8 bases; J trimming: 3 bases; junction bases outside the gene matches: 13. The CDR3 DNA reads as TGTGCCAGCGGTACCTCGACAGGGTATGACAAAAACATTCAGTACTTC. Amino acid sequence: CASGTSTGYDKNIQYF.

This rearrangement joins TRBV25-1 to TRBJ1-6, with TRBD1 matching over 10 bases. Trimming at V came to 6 bases and at J to 6 bases, leaving 8 bases not matched to a gene. Germline V gives CDR1 MGHDK, CDR2 SYGVNS. The CDR3 loop spans 16 amino acids. The CDR3 sequence is CASRVTGGQPNSPLHF. In nucleotides, the CDR3 is TGTGCCAGCAGGGTGACAGGGGGCCAGCCTAATTCACCCCTCCACTTT. Full variable domain (remainder filled in from reference TRBV25-1 and TRBJ1-6): EADIYQTPRYLVIGTGKKITLECSQTMGHDKMYWYQQDPGMELHLIHYSYGVNSTEKGDLSSESTVSRIRTEHFPLTLESARPSHTSQYLCASRVTGGQPNSPLHFGNGTRLTVT.

This chain joins TRBV9 and TRBJ1-2; TRBD1 aligns across 12 bases. Germline V gene lookup returns CDR1 SGDLS and CDR2 YYNGEE. This CDR3 comprises 16 residues. The V and J ends lost 6 bases and 4 bases, in that order; junction bases with no gene match: 10. The CDR3 spells CASNDGGQGASYGYTF. CDR3 sequence (DNA): TGTGCCAGCAACGATGGGGGACAGGGGGCTAGCTATGGCTACACCTTC.

The chain uses TRBV29-1 and TRBJ1-5; D unclear. The CDR3 has 13 amino acids. Per germline, CDR1 SQVTM and CDR2 ANQGSEA. Trimming cost V 7 bases and J 6 bases, with 16 bases left between them. The CDR3: CSAEVGEGQPQHF. Written as DNA, the CDR3 is TGCAGCGCCGAAGTGGGAGAGGGTCAGCCCCAGCATTTT.

The chain joins TRBV21-1 to TRBJ2-4; the D call in the table, TRBD1, was not verified against the DNA. TRBV21-1 is flagged as a pseudogene. CDR3 size: 20 residues. The CDR3 reads CASSSPAGAGGSLAKNIQYF. CDR3 bases: TGTGCCAGCAGCAGCCCCGCTGGGGCAGGGGGAAGTCTCGCCAAAAACATTCAGTACTTC.

A single count supports this clone. V gene TRBV19 combines with J gene TRBJ1-4; D not certain. Deletions cut 4 bases from V and 8 bases from J, with 17 bases between. This CDR3 has 15 amino acids. The V gene's germline CDR1 is LNHDA and CDR2 SQIVND (reference sequence). The CDR3 reads CASSTLPGTGEKLFF. The CDR3 bases are TGTGCCAGTAGTACCCTGCCTGGCACCGGGGAAAAACTGTTTTTT.

This clone was counted a single time. The chain joins TRBV9 to TRBJ2-3, with TRBD1 matching 9 bases. The V gene end was trimmed by 4 bases and the J gene end by 0 bases; junction bases not matched to a gene: 6. The CDR3 extends over 16 amino acids. Germline V CDR1 and CDR2: SGDLS, YYNGEE. CDR3 sequence reads: CASSQTGGGSTDTQYF. CDR3 DNA: TGTGCCAGCAGCCAGACAGGGGGAGGAAGCACAGATACGCAGTATTTT.

The chain employs TRBV6-1 and TRBJ2-7; TRBD2 is a possible D gene (6 bases). CDR3 size: 14 residues. In germline, CDR1 is MNHNS, CDR2 SASEGT. Trimming left V 6 bases short and J 5 bases short, with 17 bases between. The CDR3 DNA reads as TGTGCCAGCAGGCCCACGGGACTCCAGAACGAGCAGTACGTC. This codes for CASRPTGLQNEQYV.

Only a few counts were recorded for this clone. The J gene is TRBJ1-1, the V gene TRBV6-6, with unresolved D. The CDR3 is 14 amino acids. The V end was cut by 0 bases, the J end by 1 base, with 6 bases between. Germline V gene sequence: CDR1 MNHNY, CDR2 SVGAGI (reference sequence). The CDR3 reads CASSYSEGNTEAFF. The CDR3 DNA is TGTGCCAGCAGTTACTCGGAGGGGAACACTGAAGCTTTCTTT.

The chain employs TRBV14 and TRBJ2-1, with 13 bases lining up with TRBD2. Germline assignment: CDR1 SGHDN and CDR2 FVKESK. The J segment lost 6 bases and the V segment lost 3 bases, leaving 8 bases of the junction unmatched. The CDR3 has 17 residues. The CDR3 nucleotides are TGTGCCAGCAGCCATAGCTCACTAGCGGGGGGGCCCAATGAGCAGTTCTTC. Protein sequence: CASSHSSLAGGPNEQFF.

V is TRBV7-8 and J is TRBJ2-2; 10 bases are a match to TRBD2. J lost 0 bases, V lost 4 bases, and 8 bases had no gene match. The CDR3 loop spans 18 amino acids. Germline values: CDR1 SGHVS, CDR2 FQNEAQ. Written as DNA, the CDR3 is TGTGCCAGCAGCTCCCTTCTAGCGGGGGCTGCGAACACCGGGGAGCTGTTTTTT. This sequence encodes CASSSLLAGAANTGELFF. Using reference TRBV7-8 and TRBJ2-2 for the parts outside the CDR3, the full variable domain is GAGVSQSPRYKVAKRGQDVALRCDPISGHVSLFWYQQALGQGPEFLTYFQNEAQLDKSGLPSDRFFAERPEGSVSTLKIQRTQQEDSAVYLCASSSLLAGAANTGELFFGEGSRLTVL.

The V gene is TRBV6-1, the J gene TRBJ2-1, with 7 positions matching TRBD2. In germline, CDR1 is MNHNS, CDR2 SASEGT. The length of the CDR3 is 14 residues. J was trimmed by 7 bases and V by 6 bases; bases with no gene match: 9. CDR3 DNA: TGTGCCAGCAGCGTAGCGGGTTTACAAAATGAGCAGTTCTTC. Its protein is CASSVAGLQNEQFF.

The V call is TRBV13, the J call TRBJ1-1; no definite D call. The CDR3 sequence is 11 residues long. V gave up 1 base and J gave up 8 bases, with 5 bases separating them. From germline, CDR1 is PRHDT and CDR2 FYEKMQ (reference sequence). This chain's CDR3 is CASSLDQEAFF. CDR3 DNA: TGTGCCAGCAGCTTAGATCAGGAAGCTTTCTTT.

Turning to this clone: Given the absence of the conserved phenylalanine or tryptophan at the CDR3 end, a read error is likely. V usage is TRBV28 and J usage is TRBJ1-5, with TRBD1 matching over 9 bases. Germline CDR1 and CDR2: MDHEN and SYDVKM. Trimming at V came to 8 bases and at J to 2 bases, leaving 13 bases not matched to a gene. CDR3 size: 17 residues. CDR3 bases: TGTGCCAGCTGGGAAGGGGTCCGGGACAGGGGCAATCAGCCCCAGCATTGT. Residues: CASWEGVRDRGNQPQHC.

This clone was recorded only once. The chain has TRBV5-1 and TRBJ2-7; a weak D match, TRBD1 (6 bases). The CDR3 extends over 14 amino acids. Trimming took 4 bases from V and 0 from J, leaving 11 bases between them. Per the germline V gene, CDR1 is SGHRS and CDR2 is YFSETQ. In DNA, the CDR3 is TGCGCCAGCAGCCGGACGACAGGCTCCTACGAGCAGTACTTC. Translating it yields CASSRTTGSYEQYF.

The chain is built from TRBV10-1 and TRBJ1-1; TRBD1 agrees at 9 bases. Germline loops: CDR1 WNHNN, CDR2 SYGVQD (reference sequence). This CDR3 is built from 15 residues. The V gene end was trimmed by 6 bases and the J gene end by 3 bases; junction bases not matched to a gene: 8. CDR3 sequence (DNA): TGCGCCAGCAGCGACCCGGGACAGGGTCACACTGAAGCTTTCTTT. Protein product: CASSDPGQGHTEAFF.

J is TRBJ2-3 and V is TRBV9; 13 bases are a match to TRBD2. The CDR3 has 18 amino acids. After removal of 4 bases from V and 5 bases from J, the junction contained 13 bases not matched to a gene. Germline lookup yields CDR1 SGDLS and CDR2 YYNGEE. The CDR3 protein is CASSMRTSGGPAVDTQYF. Written as DNA, the CDR3 is TGTGCCAGCAGCATGAGGACTAGCGGGGGTCCAGCAGTAGATACGCAGTATTTT.

This clone was counted a few times. The chain uses TRBV11-2 and TRBJ2-5; 14 nucleotides line up with TRBD2. The CDR3 has 16 amino acids. CDR1 and CDR2 from the germline V gene are SGHAT and FQNNGV. The junction had 3 bases not matched to a gene; V was cut back by 5 bases and J by 1 base. The CDR3 sequence: CASSLGLAGGQETQYF. Here the CDR3 DNA reads TGTGCCAGCAGCCTCGGACTAGCGGGGGGCCAAGAGACCCAGTACTTC.

The J gene is TRBJ2-7, the V gene TRBV7-2; D gene ambiguous. V was clipped by 0 bases and J by 5 bases, with 5 bases between them. Germline CDR1 and CDR2: SGHTA and FQGNSA. CDR3 size: 12 residues. The chain's CDR3 is CASSLASDEQYF. CDR3 nucleotides: TGTGCCAGCAGCTTAGCGTCAGACGAGCAGTACTTC.

The V gene is TRBV9, the J gene TRBJ2-1; TRBD1 might be the D (6 bases). V gave up 2 bases and J gave up 13 bases, with 13 bases separating them. Germline CDR1 SGDLS, CDR2 YYNGEE. The CDR3 runs to 12 residues. The DNA of the CDR3 is TGTGCCAGCAGCGTTGCAGGGGCGGGTCAGTTCTTC. This translates into CASSVAGAGQFF.

The chain carries TRBV9 and TRBJ1-4, with D possibly being TRBD1 (6 bases). V lost 4 bases and J 7 bases, leaving 17 bases between the germline ends. This CDR3 spans 15 amino acids. The germline V gene encodes CDR1 SGDLS and CDR2 YYNGEE. The CDR3 DNA sequence: TGTGCCAGCAGCCTAACAGGGTTTCAGGGTGAAAAACTGTTTTTT. Protein sequence: CASSLTGFQGEKLFF.